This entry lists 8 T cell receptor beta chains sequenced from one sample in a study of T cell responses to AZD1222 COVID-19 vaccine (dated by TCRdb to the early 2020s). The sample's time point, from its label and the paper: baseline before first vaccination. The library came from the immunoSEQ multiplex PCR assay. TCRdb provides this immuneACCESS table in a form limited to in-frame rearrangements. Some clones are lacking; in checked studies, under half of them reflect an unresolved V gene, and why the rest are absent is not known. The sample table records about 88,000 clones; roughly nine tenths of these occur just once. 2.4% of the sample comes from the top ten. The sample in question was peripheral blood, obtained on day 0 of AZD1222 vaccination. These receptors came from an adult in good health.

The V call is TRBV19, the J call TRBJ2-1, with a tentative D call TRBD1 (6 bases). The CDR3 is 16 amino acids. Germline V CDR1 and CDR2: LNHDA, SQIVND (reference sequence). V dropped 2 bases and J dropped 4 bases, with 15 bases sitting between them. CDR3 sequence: CASSIISQGAYNEQFF. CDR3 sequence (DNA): TGTGCCAGTAGTATAATTTCACAGGGCGCTTACAATGAGCAGTTCTTC.

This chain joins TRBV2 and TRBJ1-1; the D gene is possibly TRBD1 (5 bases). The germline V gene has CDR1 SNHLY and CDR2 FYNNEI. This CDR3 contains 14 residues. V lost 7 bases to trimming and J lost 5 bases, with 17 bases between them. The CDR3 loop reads CASTAGGWSTEAFF. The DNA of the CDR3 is TGTGCCAGCACCGCCGGGGGATGGAGTACTGAAGCTTTCTTT.

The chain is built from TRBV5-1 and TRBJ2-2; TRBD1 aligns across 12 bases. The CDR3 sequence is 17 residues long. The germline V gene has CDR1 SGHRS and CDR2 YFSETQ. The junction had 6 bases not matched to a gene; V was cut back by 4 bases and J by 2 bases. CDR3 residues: CASSTGTGGPNTGELFF. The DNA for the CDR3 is TGCGCCAGCAGCACCGGGACAGGGGGCCCTAACACCGGGGAGCTGTTTTTT.

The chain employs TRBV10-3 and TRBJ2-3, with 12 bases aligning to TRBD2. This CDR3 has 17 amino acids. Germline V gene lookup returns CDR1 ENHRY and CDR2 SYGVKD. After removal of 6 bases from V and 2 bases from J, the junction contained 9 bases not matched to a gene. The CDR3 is CAISPLTSGRNTDTQYF. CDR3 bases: TGTGCCATCAGCCCCCTTACTAGCGGGAGGAACACAGATACGCAGTATTTT.

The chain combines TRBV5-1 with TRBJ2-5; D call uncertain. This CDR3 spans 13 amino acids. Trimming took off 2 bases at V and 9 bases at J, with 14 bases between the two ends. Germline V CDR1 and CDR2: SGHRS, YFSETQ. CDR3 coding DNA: TGCGCCAGCAGCTTTGACCGGTCTTTGGCCCAGTACTTC. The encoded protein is CASSFDRSLAQYF.

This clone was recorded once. CDR3 nucleotide sequence: TGTGCCACCAGTGAATGGGACAGACCTTCGTCCCACGAGCAGTACTTC. Translation: CATSEWDRPSSHEQYF. The J gene is TRBJ2-7, the V gene TRBV24-1; 7 bases align to TRBD1. The germline gives CDR1 KGHDR, CDR2 SFDVKD. CDR3 length equals 16 residues. The V gene end was trimmed by 4 bases and the J gene end by 5 bases; junction bases not matched to a gene: 13.

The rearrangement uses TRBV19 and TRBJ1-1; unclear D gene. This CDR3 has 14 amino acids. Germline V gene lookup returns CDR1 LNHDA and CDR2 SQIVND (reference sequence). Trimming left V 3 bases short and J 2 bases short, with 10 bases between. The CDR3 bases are TGTGCCAGTAGTATGCCCAGCAGTAACACTGAAGCTTTCTTT. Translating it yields CASSMPSSNTEAFF.

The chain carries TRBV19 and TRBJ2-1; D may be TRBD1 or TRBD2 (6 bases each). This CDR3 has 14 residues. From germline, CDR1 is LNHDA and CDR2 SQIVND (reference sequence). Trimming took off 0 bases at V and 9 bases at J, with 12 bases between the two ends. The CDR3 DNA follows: TGTGCCAGTAGTATAGAAGGGGGGCGGAGTGAGCAGTTCTTC. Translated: CASSIEGGRSEQFF.